Below, one TCR beta chain is given with its context. This specimen comes from a study of cytotoxic CD8 clonotypes in ibrutinib-treated CLL. Trimming took 8 bases from V and 3 from J; bases not matched to a gene: 5. In germline, CDR1 is SNHLY, CDR2 FYNNEI. This CDR3 contains 13 residues. TCRdb's table, derived via immunoSEQ multiplex PCR, lists solely in-frame clones and lacks some. The sample yields roughly 97,000 clones, around 80% seen once. The sample here was PBMCs, taken after 12 months of ibrutinib treatment. This chain connects TRBV2 to TRBJ2-7; TRBD1 matches at 9 bases. The origin of this receptor is a human donor with chronic lymphocytic leukemia. The CDR3 DNA is TGTGCCAGCCGGCCGGACAGGGGCTACGAGCAGTACTTC. It yields the protein CASRPDRGYEQYF.